The TCR beta chain under discussion was sequenced for a study of blood T cell repertoires in COVID-19. The overall study: T cells, B-cell-depleted T cells, or PBMCs provided the cDNA or gDNA that served as material.

In the study's own analysis: Quantification of nucleated cells was approximated via reference gene primer amplification. Using immunoSEQ multiplex PCR, the repertoire was profiled, and TCRdb retains in-frame clones only, with some absent. V and J calls and clone size are those listed in that table; D and trimming were worked out from the DNA. The table has about 93,000 clones, 90% seen once. Germline loops: CDR1 SGHAT, CDR2 FQNNGV. V gave up 4 bases and J gave up 14 bases, with 20 bases separating them. The CDR3 is 13 residues long. The receptor was isolated from a human donor with active COVID-19. The donor label of this sample is uncertain. The chain employs TRBV11-2 and TRBJ2-5; D is possibly TRBD1 (6 bases). The source material was peripheral blood. Written as DNA, the CDR3 is TGTGCCAGCAGCTCCTCTACTCGGACAGTACCCTACTTC. Translating it yields CASSSSTRTVPYF.